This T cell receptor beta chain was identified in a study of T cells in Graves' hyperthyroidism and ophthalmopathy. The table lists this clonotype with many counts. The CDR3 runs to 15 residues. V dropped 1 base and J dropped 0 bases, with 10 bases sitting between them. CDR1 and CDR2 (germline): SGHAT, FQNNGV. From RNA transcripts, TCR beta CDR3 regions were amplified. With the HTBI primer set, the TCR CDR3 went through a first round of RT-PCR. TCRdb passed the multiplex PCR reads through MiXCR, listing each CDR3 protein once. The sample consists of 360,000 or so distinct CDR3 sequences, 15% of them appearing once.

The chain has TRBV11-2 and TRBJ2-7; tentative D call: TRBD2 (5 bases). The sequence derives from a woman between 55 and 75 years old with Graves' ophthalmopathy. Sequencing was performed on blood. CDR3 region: CASSLVRGFSYEQYF. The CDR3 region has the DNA TGTGCCAGCAGCTTAGTTCGCGGGTTCTCCTACGAGCAGTACTTC.